What follows are 5 T cell receptor beta chains derived from one specimen sequenced in a study of tumor and adjacent non-tumor tissue in lung cancer. A modified ARM-PCR protocol with three rounds of nested PCR amplified TCRbeta. TCRdb reprocessed the multiplex PCR reads with MiXCR, giving one entry per CDR3 protein. The repertoire holds about 75,000 distinct CDR3 sequences, with around 74% as singletons. RNA was extracted from bulk tissue without any cell sorting. Sequenced sample: lung tumor tissue. The receptors come from a woman aged 50 to 60 with non-small cell lung cancer.

This clonotype was recorded once. The conserved final phenylalanine or tryptophan is absent from the CDR3, which likely points to a read error. Because the CDR3's place on the DNA is in doubt, the DNA is left out and the CDR3 is given as listed by TCRdb. The V and J genes are TRBV20-1 and TRBJ2-3; the table's D call, TRBD2, has no DNA check behind it. The CDR3 length is 18 residues, termini included. The germline V gene encodes CDR1 DFQATT and CDR2 SNEGSKA (reference sequence). CDR3 sequence reads: CSARVVGLAGGSTDTHYL.

This clonotype was detected a few times. A read error is possible here, since a much larger clone lies one base away. This chain joins TRBV5-1 and TRBJ2-5; 13 bases are a match to TRBD2. This CDR3 has 16 amino acids. The V and J ends lost 2 bases and 4 bases, in that order; junction bases with no gene match: 5. Germline lookup yields CDR1 SGHRS and CDR2 YFSETQ. The CDR3 loop is CASSFRLAGGAETQYF. Here the CDR3 DNA reads TGCGCCAGCAGCTTCAGACTAGCGGGAGGAGCAGAGACCCAGTACTTC.

This sequence joins TRBV5-6 and TRBJ2-1; no definite D call. The CDR3 has 17 residues. The V gene's germline CDR1 is SGHDT and CDR2 YYEEEE. Trimming stripped 3 bases from V and 4 bases from J, with 20 bases between. The CDR3 DNA sequence: TGTGCCAGCAGCTCCTGGGATTACGAGCTAAGGTACAATGAGCAGTTCTTC. The encoded protein is CASSSWDYELRYNEQFF.

The chain uses TRBV4-1 and TRBJ2-5, with 11 nucleotides matching TRBD2. CDR3 length: 23 residues. CDR1 and CDR2 from the germline V gene are MGHRA and YSYEKL. The V segment lost 0 bases and the J segment 3 bases; nucleotides outside the gene matches: 24. CDR3 sequence reads: CASSQERLGTELAGVIHEETQYF. The CDR3 nucleotides are TGCGCCAGCAGCCAAGAAAGACTTGGAACGGAACTAGCGGGAGTAATCCATGAAGAGACCCAGTACTTC.

Of note for this clonotype: A read error may account for a junction end that differs from germline. The V and J genes are TRBV10-3 and TRBJ1-1; unclear D gene. Germline V gene data show CDR1 as ENHRY and CDR2 as SYGVKD. The CDR3 length is 12 residues. The CDR3 spells CTINETQGEAFF. Written as DNA, the CDR3 is TGTACCATCAATGAGACACAAGGTGAAGCTTTCTTT.